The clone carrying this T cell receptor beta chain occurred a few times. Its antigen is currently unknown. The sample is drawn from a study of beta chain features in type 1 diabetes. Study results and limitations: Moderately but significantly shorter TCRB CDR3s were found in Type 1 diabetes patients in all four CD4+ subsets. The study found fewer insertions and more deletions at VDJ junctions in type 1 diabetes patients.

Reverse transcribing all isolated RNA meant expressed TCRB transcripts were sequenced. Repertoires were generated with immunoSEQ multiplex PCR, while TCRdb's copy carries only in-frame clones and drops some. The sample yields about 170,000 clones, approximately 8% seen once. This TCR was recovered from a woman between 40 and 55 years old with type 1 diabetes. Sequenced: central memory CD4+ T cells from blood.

This chain's CDR3 is CASSGRTDAKNIQYF. DNA of the CDR3: TGTGCCAGCAGCGGACGGACTGACGCCAAAAACATTCAGTACTTC. This chain joins TRBV11-2 and TRBJ2-4, with D possibly TRBD2 on 5 matching bases. Deletions cut 5 bases from V and 1 base from J, with 12 bases between. The CDR3 covers 15 residues. In germline, CDR1 is SGHAT, CDR2 FQNNGV.